These 26 T cell receptor beta chains were sequenced from one sample in a study of T cells after yellow fever vaccination. TCRdb analysed the 5' RACE reads with MiXCR anew, one entry per CDR3 protein. The sample includes about 10,000 distinct CDR3 sequences, under 5.5% of them seen just once. Here the sequenced sample was PBMCs, either bulk or a sorted T-cell subset (CD4+, CD8+, memory, or dextramer-sorted; not recorded which), taken about 2 weeks after the first yellow fever vaccination. The receptors stem from a man aged 18 to 29 who received the YFV17D yellow fever vaccine.

In this sample, this clonotype turned up many times. V usage is TRBV14 and J usage is TRBJ2-1, with no clear D. Germline loops: CDR1 SGHDN, CDR2 FVKESK. CDR3 size: 15 residues. V lost 3 bases, J lost 0 bases, and 9 bases lay in between. The CDR3 coding sequence is TGTGCCAGCAGCCAGATGGGAAGCTCCTACAATGAGCAGTTCTTC. Translating it yields CASSQMGSSYNEQFF. The complete variable domain, with remaining parts taken from reference TRBV14 and TRBJ2-1, reads EAGVTQFPSHSVIEKGQTVTLRCDPISGHDNLYWYRRVMGKEIKFLLHFVKESKQDESGMPNNRFLAERTGGTYSTLKVQPAELEDSGVYFCASSQMGSSYNEQFFGPGTRLTVL.

This clonotype showed up many times. In DNA, the CDR3 is TGTGCCAGCACGGACAGAACTAGGAATAACTATGGCTACACCTTC. It specifies CASTDRTRNNYGYTF. This sequence joins TRBV6-5 and TRBJ1-2, with D possibly matching TRBD1 (6 bases). V lost 7 bases to trimming and J lost 1 base, with 16 bases between them. The V gene's germline CDR1 is MNHEY and CDR2 SVGAGI. This CDR3 has 15 residues.

This clonotype came up many times. The chain joins TRBV5-1 to TRBJ2-5; D could derive from TRBD1 or TRBD2 (6 bases each). Germline CDR1 and CDR2: SGHRS and YFSETQ. V was pared by 0 bases and J by 5 bases, with 20 bases between. This CDR3 contains 17 residues. The DNA of the CDR3 is TGCGCCAGCAGCTTGGGGTCCCCAACGGGGGCTGGGGAGACCCAGTACTTC. This codes for CASSLGSPTGAGETQYF.

By frequency in the sample, this clonotype is medium-sized. J is TRBJ2-3 and V is TRBV7-3; no clear D gene. Germline-derived CDR1 and CDR2 are SGHTA and FQGTGA. Trimming pared 2 bases from V and 3 bases from J, leaving 3 bases between. This CDR3 is built from 12 residues. The CDR3 sequence is CASSLGTDTQYF. Written as DNA, the CDR3 is TGTGCCAGCAGCTTAGGGACAGATACGCAGTATTTT.

This clonotype has ten or more counts. The chain carries TRBV7-9 and TRBJ1-1; 7 bases map to TRBD1. Germline CDR1 is SEHNR and CDR2 is FQNEAQ (reference sequence). J gave up 5 bases and V 1 base, and 4 bases lay outside the gene matches. This CDR3 is built from 14 residues. Here the CDR3 reads CASSLGLTGTEAFF. The CDR3 nucleotides are TGTGCCAGCAGCTTAGGGTTGACAGGGACTGAAGCTTTCTTT.

This clonotype was recorded at least ten times. The V and J genes are TRBV10-3 and TRBJ2-7; tentative D call: TRBD1 (5 bases). The CDR3 is made up of 12 amino acids. Germline CDR1 and CDR2: ENHRY and SYGVKD. V shed 6 bases and J shed 3 bases, with 9 bases lying between them. This CDR3 is CAIRDTGYEQYF. CDR3 bases: TGTGCCATCAGAGACACAGGCTACGAGCAGTACTTC.

The sample holds a few counts of this clonotype. V is TRBV12-3 or TRBV12-4 and J is TRBJ2-6; the match to TRBD1 covers 9 bases. The ends lost 11 bases at V and 1 base at J; junction bases unmatched: 18. The CDR3 is 19 amino acids. DNA for the CDR3: TGTGCCTTCAGTTTCACTCGTGGGACAGGGTTTTCTGGGGCCAACGTCCTGACTTTC. Translating it yields CAFSFTRGTGFSGANVLTF.

This clonotype was counted ten times or more. The chain has TRBV4-3 and TRBJ2-5; TRBD2 agrees at 11 bases. V shed 0 bases, J shed 6 bases, and the junction held 9 bases outside the gene matches. CDR1 and CDR2 from the germline V gene are LGHNA and YSLEER. The CDR3 runs 17 residues. CDR3 sequence reads: CASSQDLAGGRVQTQYF. The CDR3 DNA sequence: TGCGCCAGCAGCCAAGATCTAGCGGGGGGCCGCGTTCAGACCCAGTACTTC.

Sample share makes this clonotype medium-sized. The chain couples TRBV7-2 to TRBJ1-5; D gene uncertain. Germline V gene sequence: CDR1 SGHTA, CDR2 FQGNSA. The V end lost 3 bases, the J end lost 4 bases, and 13 bases lay between the germline ends. This CDR3 region has 15 residues. CDR3 sequence reads: CASSFAADGNQPQHF. The CDR3 DNA follows: TGTGCCAGCAGCTTCGCTGCGGACGGGAATCAGCCCCAGCATTTT.

This clonotype was counted ten times or more. The genes are TRBV7-2 and TRBJ1-6; maybe TRBD1 (5 bases). The CDR3 extends over 15 amino acids. The V and J ends lost 4 bases and 9 bases respectively, with 16 bases between them. CDR1 is SGHTA and CDR2 is FQGNSA in the germline V gene. CDR3 nucleotide sequence: TGTGCCAGCAGCTCAGACATACCAGGGTTTTCACCCCTCCACTTT. Amino acids: CASSSDIPGFSPLHF.

This clonotype has at least ten counts. The genes are TRBV7-2 and TRBJ1-5; 8 bases match TRBD1. CDR3 size: 17 residues. Germline V gene sequence: CDR1 SGHTA, CDR2 FQGNSA. J was trimmed by 4 bases and V by 5 bases; bases with no gene match: 13. The CDR3 coding sequence is TGTGCCAGCAGCCTGCACTTCGGGACAGGAGTGAATCAGCCCCAGCATTTT. As protein: CASSLHFGTGVNQPQHF.

By proportion, this clonotype is medium-sized. The chain joins TRBV4-2 to TRBJ2-3; TRBD1 or TRBD2 may be the D gene (5 bases each). Deletions cut 1 base from V and 6 bases from J, with 8 bases between. The V gene's germline CDR1 is LGHNA and CDR2 YNFKEQ. The CDR3 has 13 residues. Here the CDR3 DNA reads TGTGCCAGCAGCCAAGGAGGGGACGATACGCAGTATTTT. As protein: CASSQGGDDTQYF.

This clonotype appeared many times. The gene calls are TRBV7-2 and TRBJ2-5, with D unclear. The CDR3 runs 12 residues. CDR1 and CDR2 (germline): SGHTA, FQGNSA. The V gene lost 5 bases and the J gene lost 5 bases, with 9 bases spanning the gap. CDR3 residues: CASSVLRETQYF. The CDR3 DNA follows: TGTGCCAGCAGCGTGCTCAGGGAGACCCAGTACTTC.

This clonotype was detected ten times or more. The rearrangement joins TRBV3-1 to TRBJ2-1; D remains ambiguous. The germline V gene encodes CDR1 LGHDT and CDR2 YNNKEL (reference sequence). V lost 0 bases, J lost 5 bases, and 8 bases lay in between. This CDR3 spans 14 amino acids. CDR3 residues: CASSQDQTHNEQFF. Here the CDR3 DNA reads TGTGCCAGCAGCCAAGATCAGACTCACAATGAGCAGTTCTTC.

In this sample, this clonotype turned up many times. This chain joins TRBV7-9 and TRBJ2-5, with 10 positions matching TRBD1. CDR1 is SEHNR, CDR2 FQNEAQ, per germline (reference sequence). The junction had 6 bases not matched to a gene; V was cut back by 3 bases and J by 5 bases. The CDR3 contains 15 residues. The CDR3 DNA is TGTGCCAGCAGCTTGCAGACAGGGGGCGGTGAGACCCAGTACTTC. Translating it yields CASSLQTGGGETQYF.

This clonotype was counted at least ten times. The chain employs TRBV6-5 and TRBJ1-1, with D maybe TRBD1 (6 bases). Trimming took off 6 bases at V and 1 base at J, with 12 bases between the two ends. Germline V gene data show CDR1 as MNHEY and CDR2 as SVGAGI. This CDR3 contains 14 residues. The CDR3 DNA sequence: TGTGCCAGCAGCTCCCAGACAGGGAACACTGAAGCTTTCTTT. Protein sequence: CASSSQTGNTEAFF.

This clonotype was seen ten or more times. The chain employs TRBV20-1 and TRBJ2-5; 8 bases fit TRBD2. The CDR3 is made up of 13 amino acids. Germline CDR1 reads DFQATT; CDR2 reads SNEGSKA (reference sequence). Unmatched junction bases numbered 4, after V lost 7 bases and J lost 0 bases. This chain's CDR3 is CSVLAGNQETQYF. CDR3 in DNA: TGCAGTGTCTTAGCGGGGAACCAAGAGACCCAGTACTTC.

The table lists this clonotype with many counts. The CDR3 coding sequence is TGTGCCAGCAGTCTAACGGGAGGGTATAATTCACCCCTCCACTTT. Protein sequence: CASSLTGGYNSPLHF. The chain uses TRBV28 and TRBJ1-6; D is undetermined. Germline-derived CDR1 and CDR2 are MDHEN and SYDVKM. This CDR3 has 15 residues. Between the trimmed V and J ends, which lost 5 bases and 4 bases, there was a span of 12 bases.

This clonotype is deemed medium-sized (0.01 to 0.1%). The genes are TRBV7-2 and TRBJ2-2, with no clear D. CDR1 is SGHTA and CDR2 is FQGNSA in the germline V gene. The V end lost 3 bases, the J end lost 3 bases, and 8 bases lay between the germline ends. CDR3 length equals 14 residues. The CDR3 loop reads CASSFSGDTGELFF. CDR3 nucleotides: TGTGCCAGCAGCTTCAGTGGGGACACCGGGGAGCTGTTTTTT.

This clonotype rates as large. This CDR3 reads CASSLVGLAGNQETQYF. For the CDR3, the DNA is TGTGCCAGCAGCTTAGTGGGACTAGCGGGGAATCAAGAGACCCAGTACTTC. V usage is TRBV7-2 and J usage is TRBJ2-5; the match to TRBD2 covers 13 bases. V lost 1 base and J lost 2; bases outside the gene matches: 4. From germline, CDR1 is SGHTA and CDR2 FQGNSA. The CDR3 is 17 amino acids.

Ten or more counts support this clonotype. V is TRBV2 and J is TRBJ2-3, with 10 nucleotides matching TRBD2. The CDR3 loop spans 14 amino acids. Germline V gives CDR1 SNHLY, CDR2 FYNNEI. V was pared by 6 bases and J by 2 bases, with 2 bases of the junction left unmatched. The CDR3 DNA is TGTGCCAGCAGCCTAGCGGGAGCCACAGATACGCAGTATTTT. It specifies CASSLAGATDTQYF.

By sample share, this clonotype is medium-sized. This chain connects TRBV4-1 to TRBJ2-5, with D possibly being TRBD2 (5 bases). Germline V lookup: CDR1 MGHRA, CDR2 YSYEKL. This CDR3 is built from 15 residues. The V and J ends lost 1 base and 5 bases respectively, with 14 bases between them. DNA for the CDR3: TGCGCCAGCAGCCAAGTTTCCGGGGTGGATGAGACCCAGTACTTC. Translation gives CASSQVSGVDETQYF.

Within the sample, this clonotype is medium-sized. This chain links TRBV4-2 with TRBJ1-2; D gene unclear. Germline CDR1 LGHNA, CDR2 YNFKEQ. CDR3 size: 12 residues. The V end was cut by 0 bases, the J end by 9 bases, with 8 bases between. CDR3 DNA sequence: TGTGCCAGCAGCCAAGATGGCAGGCGCTACACCTTC. This sequence encodes CASSQDGRRYTF.

This clonotype has ten or more counts. The chain carries TRBV30 and TRBJ1-6; D unresolved. V gave up 2 bases and J gave up 6 bases, with 8 bases separating them. The CDR3 is 13 residues long. CDR1 is GTSNPN and CDR2 is SVGIG in the germline V gene (reference sequence). The CDR3 nucleotides are TGTGCCTGGAGTAGCCGGCTTAATTCACCCCTCCACTTT. Protein product: CAWSSRLNSPLHF.

This clonotype is categorized as medium-sized. The CDR3 loop reads CSANPSSSADTQYF. The CDR3 DNA sequence: TGCAGTGCTAACCCCTCCTCATCTGCAGATACGCAGTATTTT. The gene calls are TRBV20-1 and TRBJ2-3; D remains ambiguous. V was trimmed by 4 bases and J by 4 bases, leaving 15 bases between them. Germline lookup yields CDR1 DFQATT and CDR2 SNEGSKA (reference sequence). The CDR3 is 14 residues long.

Turning to this clonotype: The junction does not match germline at one end; this may be a read error. The genes are TRBV4-3 and TRBJ2-1, with D perhaps assigned TRBD1 or TRBD2 (5 bases each). The length of the CDR3 is 13 residues. Looked up from germline, CDR1 is LGHNA and CDR2 is YSLEER. The CDR3 region has the DNA TGCGCCAGCAGCCAAGATGGGGGTAGTGAGCACTTCTTC. Protein sequence: CASSQDGGSEHFF.